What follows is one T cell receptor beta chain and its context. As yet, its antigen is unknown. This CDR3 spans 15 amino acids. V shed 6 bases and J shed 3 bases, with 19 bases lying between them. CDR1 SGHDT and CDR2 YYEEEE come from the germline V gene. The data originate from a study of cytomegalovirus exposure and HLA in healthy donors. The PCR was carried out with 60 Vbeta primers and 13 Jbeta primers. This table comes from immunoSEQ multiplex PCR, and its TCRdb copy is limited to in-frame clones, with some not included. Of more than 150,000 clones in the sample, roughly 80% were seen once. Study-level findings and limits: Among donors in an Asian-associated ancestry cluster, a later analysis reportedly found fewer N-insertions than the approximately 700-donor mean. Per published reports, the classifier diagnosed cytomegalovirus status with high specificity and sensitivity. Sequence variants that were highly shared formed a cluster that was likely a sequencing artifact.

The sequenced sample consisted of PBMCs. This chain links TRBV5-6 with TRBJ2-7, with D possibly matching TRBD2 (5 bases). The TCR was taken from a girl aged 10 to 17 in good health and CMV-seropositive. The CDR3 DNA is TGTGCCAGCACACCCCCCCTAGGGAGAAGCTACGAGCAGTACTTC. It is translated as CASTPPLGRSYEQYF.